This T cell receptor (beta chain) emerged from a study of blood T cell repertoires in COVID-19. Overall study: Sites across the United States, Italy and Spain contributed samples from acute and convalescent COVID-19.

V was trimmed by 4 bases and J by 5 bases, leaving 14 bases between them. The CDR3 length is 13 residues. Germline CDR1 SQVTM, CDR2 ANQGSEA. Sequencing used immunoSEQ multiplex PCR; TCRdb keeps in-frame clones, though not all of them. The sample carries about 230,000 clones, more than 75% recorded once. This clone was picked up a small number of times. J is TRBJ1-1 and V is TRBV29-1; unclear D gene. The source material was peripheral blood. The sequence was obtained from a man aged 40-49 years with acute or convalescent COVID-19. DNA of the CDR3: TGCAGCGTTGTAATTGATGCCGGGACTGAAGCTTTCTTT. Protein: CSVVIDAGTEAFF. The full variable domain, with the rest looked up from reference TRBV29-1 and TRBJ1-1, is SAVISQKPSRDICQRGTSLTIQCQVDSQVTMMFWYRQQPGQSLTLIATANQGSEATYESGFVIDKFPISRPNLTFSTLTVSNMSPEDSSIYLCSVVIDAGTEAFFGQGTRLTVV.